One sample yielded the 5 T cell receptor beta chains listed below, sequenced in a study of OX40 agonist ivuxolimab in advanced cancers. Method: immunoSEQ multiplex PCR; TCRdb's copy keeps in-frame clones and lacks some. This sample carries tens of thousands of clones, around 94% of them seen once, and the ten largest clones take 8.5% to 10%. The sequencing here drew on CD4+ or CD8+ T cells sorted from blood, taken in a trial of the OX40 agonist ivuxolimab. The receptors here all came from an adult with an advanced solid tumor such as melanoma, head and neck, liver or kidney cancer.

The rearrangement uses TRBV9 and TRBJ2-2, with D uncertain. The length of the CDR3 is 16 residues. V was trimmed by 3 bases and J by 3 bases, leaving 15 bases between them. Looked up from germline, CDR1 is SGDLS and CDR2 is YYNGEE. The CDR3 here is CASSGRRNQDTGELFF. The CDR3 DNA reads TGTGCCAGCAGCGGCAGACGGAACCAAGACACCGGGGAGCTGTTTTTT.

V usage is TRBV7-8 and J usage is TRBJ1-3; D gene uncertain. CDR3 size: 19 residues. Trimming removed 2 bases from V and 0 bases from J, with 20 bases in between. The germline CDR1 and CDR2 sequences are SGHVS and FQNEAQ. CDR3 sequence (DNA): TGTGCCAGCAGCTTACCTAGATATGACTCGGGTGGCTCTGGAAACACCATATATTTT. Translated: CASSLPRYDSGGSGNTIYF.

A few counts support this clone. This chain joins TRBV7-9 and TRBJ2-7; TRBD2 might be the D (7 bases). This CDR3 spans 15 amino acids. Germline CDR1 SEHNR, CDR2 FQNEAQ (reference sequence). V shed 5 bases and J shed 2 bases, with 16 bases lying between them. The CDR3 nucleotides are TGTGCCAGCAGCCCTAAGGGGGAGGGACCCTACGAGCAGTACTTC. Encoded protein: CASSPKGEGPYEQYF.

This clone was counted a few times. This CDR3 reads CASSIDRDPAGGYTF. The CDR3 DNA is TGTGCCAGCAGCATCGACCGGGACCCCGCAGGTGGCTACACCTTC. This rearrangement joins TRBV7-9 to TRBJ1-2, with D possibly TRBD1 on 5 matching bases. V was pared by 5 bases and J by 7 bases, with 20 bases between. This CDR3 is built from 15 residues. The germline gives CDR1 SEHNR, CDR2 FQNEAQ (reference sequence).

DNA of the CDR3: TGTGCCAGCAGCACCAGGGGACAGCCCAGCTCCTACGAGCAGTACTTC. It codes for CASSTRGQPSSYEQYF. The V call is TRBV5-4, the J call TRBJ2-7; 7 nucleotides agree with TRBD1. This CDR3 is built from 16 residues. CDR1 and CDR2 from the germline V gene are SGHNT and YYREEE (reference sequence). The V segment lost 4 bases and the J segment 0 bases; nucleotides outside the gene matches: 10.